Listed below are T cell receptor beta chains from one sample, sequenced in a study of vaccination effects on CD4 cells after COVID-19. Produced via immunoSEQ multiplex PCR; TCRdb's table is partial and in-frame only. The sample holds 17,000 or so clones, almost 70% seen once. What these receptors recognize is not known. The specimen comprised CD4+ T cells from PBMCs cultured with SARS-CoV-2 spike peptides, sampled after COVID-19 vaccination. The receptors derive from a human donor who received a COVID-19 vaccine. Each CDR3 is given with its conserved first and last residue. D genes are given only for firm matches. Part of the rows lack a size; the others show once, few, many or a class for expanded clones.

J: TRBJ2-7
length: 12
size: NA
D: NA
V: TRBV5-1
DNA: TGCGCCAGCAGCAGGGGTCCCTACGAGCAGTACTTC
CDR3: CASSRGPYEQYF

J: TRBJ2-7
length: 19
size: NA
D: TRBD2
V: TRBV7-9
DNA: TGTGCCAGCAGCCCCAATACCCGACTAGCGGGGGACTTATACTACGAGCAGTACTTC
CDR3: CASSPNTRLAGDLYYEQYF

J: TRBJ1-4
length: 14
size: NA
D: NA
V: TRBV14
DNA: TGTGCCAGCAGCCGTAGGGCAGGGGCTGAAAAACTGTTTTTT
CDR3: CASSRRAGAEKLFF

J: TRBJ2-7
length: 15
size: NA
D: TRBD1
V: TRBV5-1
DNA: TGCGCCAGCAGGAGGCTGGGACAGGGGTCCTACGAGCAGTACTTC
CDR3: CASRRLGQGSYEQYF

J: TRBJ1-1
length: 18
size: once
D: NA
V: TRBV12-5
DNA: TGTGCTAGTGGTCCCGGAATTGTCGGTGGGAAAATGAACACTGAAGCTTTCTTT
CDR3: CASGPGIVGGKMNTEAFF

J: TRBJ1-2
length: 14
size: NA
D: NA
V: TRBV5-1
DNA: TGCGCCAGCAGCGCCGGGACAAGTGACTATGGCTACACCTTC
CDR3: CASSAGTSDYGYTF

J: TRBJ2-5
length: 13
size: NA
D: NA
V: TRBV2
DNA: TGTGCCAGCAACCTCGGGACGGGGGAGACCCAGTACTTC
CDR3: CASNLGTGETQYF

J: TRBJ1-4
length: 12
size: NA
D: NA
V: TRBV30
DNA: TGTGCCTGGCGAGGACCCTCTGAAAAACTGTTTTTT
CDR3: CAWRGPSEKLFF

J: TRBJ1-1
length: 17
size: once
D: NA
V: TRBV11-2
DNA: TGTGCCAGCAGCTCGATTGGGCCCGCAGTGGGGGACACTGAAGCTTTCTTT
CDR3: CASSSIGPAVGDTEAFF

J: TRBJ1-1
length: 13
size: few
D: NA
V: TRBV30
DNA: TGTGCCTGCCGCTTGGGGGGGCGGACTGAAGCTTTCTTT
CDR3: CACRLGGRTEAFF

J: TRBJ1-6
length: 15
size: few
D: NA
V: TRBV7-2
DNA: TGTGCCAGCAGCTTAGTCATTGCAGGAAATTCACCCCTCCACTTT
CDR3: CASSLVIAGNSPLHF

J: TRBJ2-2
length: 15
size: NA
D: NA
V: TRBV30
DNA: TGTGCCTGGAGTTGGGGGATAGCGTCTTCCGGGGAGCTGTTTTTT
CDR3: CAWSWGIASSGELFF

J: TRBJ1-5
length: 11
size: NA
D: TRBD1
V: TRBV30
DNA: TGTGCCTGGGGCAGGGGGGGGCCCCAGCATTTT
CDR3: CAWGRGGPQHF

J: TRBJ2-4
length: 16
size: NA
D: NA
V: TRBV3-1/TRBV3-2
DNA: TGTGCCAGCAGCCAGGGGGCCGGTCTAGCCAAAAACATTCAGTACTTC
CDR3: CASSQGAGLAKNIQYF

J: TRBJ1-1
length: 13
size: NA
D: NA
V: TRBV12-3/TRBV12-4
DNA: TGTGCCAGCAGTCGGAAGGGCGGCACTGAAGCTTTCTTT
CDR3: CASSRKGGTEAFF

J: TRBJ1-5
length: 14
size: NA
D: NA
V: TRBV7-9
DNA: TGTGCCAGCAGCCCAGCGGGTAGCAATCAGCCCCAGCATTTT
CDR3: CASSPAGSNQPQHF

J: TRBJ2-5
length: 11
size: NA
D: NA
V: TRBV24-1
DNA: TGTGCCACCAGTGCTGGAGAGACCCAGTACTTC
CDR3: CATSAGETQYF

J: TRBJ2-2
length: 15
size: NA
D: TRBD1
V: TRBV2
DNA: TGTGCCAGCAGGGCCTTTGGCCAGGGGGTCGGGGAGCTGTTTTTT
CDR3: CASRAFGQGVGELFF

J: TRBJ1-2
length: 16
size: NA
D: NA
V: TRBV2
DNA: TGTGCCAGCAGGACCCCCGGGACACAGACGGTTTATGGCTACACCTTC
CDR3: CASRTPGTQTVYGYTF

J: TRBJ2-5
length: 15
size: NA
D: NA
V: TRBV11-3
DNA: TGTGCCAGCAGCCGAGGAGGGACCAACCAAGAGACCCAGTACTTC
CDR3: CASSRGGTNQETQYF

J: TRBJ1-2
length: 12
size: medium-sized
D: NA
V: TRBV12-5
DNA: TGTGCTAGTGGTTCGAGGGGTTGGGGCTACACCTTC
CDR3: CASGSRGWGYTF

J: TRBJ1-1
length: 13
size: NA
D: TRBD1
V: TRBV7-3
DNA: TGTGCCAGCAGAGGACAGGGGAACACTGAAGCTTTCTTT
CDR3: CASRGQGNTEAFF

J: TRBJ1-5
length: 16
size: NA
D: NA
V: TRBV5-5
DNA: TGTGCCAGCAGCTTCCTCCCCACGGATAGCAATCAGCCCCAGCATTTT
CDR3: CASSFLPTDSNQPQHF

J: TRBJ1-1
length: 14
size: few
D: NA
V: TRBV7-2
DNA: TGTGCCAGCAGCTTCGAGACAGTGGTCACTGAAGCTTTCTTT
CDR3: CASSFETVVTEAFF

J: TRBJ1-5
length: 13
size: NA
D: TRBD1
V: TRBV9
DNA: TGTGCCAGCAGCGGGACAGGGAATCAGCCCCAGCATTTT
CDR3: CASSGTGNQPQHF

J: TRBJ2-1
length: 14
size: NA
D: TRBD1
V: TRBV19
DNA: TGTGCCAGCTGTAGGGACAGCGTATACAATGAGCAGTTCTTC
CDR3: CASCRDSVYNEQFF

J: TRBJ2-1
length: 14
size: once
D: TRBD2
V: TRBV25-1
DNA: TGTGCCAGCAGTGTAAATCTAGCGGGAGTCGAGCAGTTCTTC
CDR3: CASSVNLAGVEQFF

J: TRBJ1-2
length: 11
size: NA
D: NA
V: TRBV6-6
DNA: TGTGCCAGCAGTACCTACTATGGCTACACCTTC
CDR3: CASSTYYGYTF

J: TRBJ1-1
length: 14
size: NA
D: NA
V: TRBV30
DNA: TGTGCCTGGAGTTACCCGGGGGCTGGTTCTGAAGCTTTCTTT
CDR3: CAWSYPGAGSEAFF

J: TRBJ1-6
length: 14
size: medium-sized
D: TRBD1
V: TRBV19
DNA: TGTGCCAGTAGTATTGGGACAGGGAATTCACCCCTCCACTTT
CDR3: CASSIGTGNSPLHF

J: TRBJ2-1
length: 15
size: NA
D: NA
V: TRBV4-3
DNA: TGCGCCAGCAGCCAAGATGGGCGCTCCTACAATGAGCAGTTCTTC
CDR3: CASSQDGRSYNEQFF

J: TRBJ2-2
length: 18
size: once
D: TRBD2
V: TRBV5-4
DNA: TGTGCCAGCAGCTTGGTCGGTCAGCGGGAGAGTGCCACCGGGGAGCTGTTTTTT
CDR3: CASSLVGQRESATGELFF

J: TRBJ2-7
length: 13
size: NA
D: NA
V: TRBV30
DNA: TGTGCCTGGAGTGTATCCGGGGGCGGAAAGCAGTACTTC
CDR3: CAWSVSGGGKQYF

J: TRBJ2-1
length: 16
size: NA
D: TRBD1
V: TRBV4-1
DNA: TGCGCCAGCAGCCAAGATCGAGGGGGCGCTTACAATGAGCAGTTCTTC
CDR3: CASSQDRGGAYNEQFF

J: TRBJ2-7
length: 13
size: NA
D: NA
V: TRBV7-9
DNA: TGTGCCAGCAGCTTACGGGCAGGAGACGAGCAGTACTTC
CDR3: CASSLRAGDEQYF

J: TRBJ2-1
length: 16
size: once
D: TRBD1
V: TRBV7-9
DNA: TGTGCCAGCAGCTTGATGATCACAGGGGCCTACAATGAGCAGTTCTTC
CDR3: CASSLMITGAYNEQFF

J: TRBJ2-2
length: 14
size: NA
D: NA
V: TRBV6-5
DNA: TGTGCCAGCAGTTACCCCCCAGGGACCGGGGAGCTGTTTTTT
CDR3: CASSYPPGTGELFF

J: TRBJ2-1
length: 15
size: NA
D: TRBD1
V: TRBV7-9
DNA: TGTGCCAGCAGCCAGGGGGCGAGCTCCTACAATGAGCAGTTCTTC
CDR3: CASSQGASSYNEQFF

J: TRBJ1-1
length: 13
size: NA
D: NA
V: TRBV12-3/TRBV12-4
DNA: TGTGCCAGCACCCTCGGGGAGGGCACTGAAGCTTTCTTT
CDR3: CASTLGEGTEAFF

J: TRBJ2-7
length: 16
size: few
D: NA
V: TRBV7-9
DNA: TGTGCCAGCAGCTTAGGGGTCGGACTGGGCGGGGACGAGCAGTACTTC
CDR3: CASSLGVGLGGDEQYF

J: TRBJ2-7
length: 14
size: once
D: NA
V: TRBV3-1/TRBV3-2
DNA: TGTGCCAGCAGCCAAGTGGGCAACTCCTACGAGCAGTACTTC
CDR3: CASSQVGNSYEQYF